The TCR beta chain under discussion was sequenced for a study of Ad26.COV2.S vaccination and SARS-CoV-2 variants. Overall study context: Ad26.COV2.S, an intramuscular injection, was given once or twice 56 days apart. General study findings and limits: People who got the vaccine or the placebo had similar non-spike TCR breadth.

Treatment in this sample: approximately 18 received Ad26.COV2.S at low or high dose, single or two shots; about five received placebo; per-sample allocation not given. Sampling was done on day 63 after the first vaccine or placebo injection. Details on this clone: Its antigen is unidentified.

Profiling relied on immunoSEQ multiplex PCR, and the TCRdb table lists in-frame clones only, not all of them. The sample contains hundreds of thousands of clones, around 90% of which appear only once. This specimen consisted of peripheral blood, obtained in a trial of Ad26.COV2.S vaccine versus placebo. This clonotype was obtained from a person aged 18 to 59 who received the Ad26.COV2.S COVID-19 vaccine or a placebo.

The CDR3 here is CATRGEANVLTF. The CDR3 coding sequence is TGTGCCACCCGCGGGGAGGCCAACGTCCTGACTTTC. The V and J genes are TRBV24-1 and TRBJ2-6; TRBD2 might be the D (6 bases). The V and J ends lost 9 bases and 6 bases respectively, with 8 bases between them. The CDR3 covers 12 residues. Germline V CDR1 and CDR2: KGHDR, SFDVKD.